This T cell receptor beta chain was captured in a study of T cells in Graves' hyperthyroidism and ophthalmopathy. V was cut by 3 bases and J by 0 bases, with 5 bases left in between. This CDR3 is built from 13 residues. Germline V lookup: CDR1 SEHNR, CDR2 FQNEAQ (reference sequence). Study findings and constraints: A model of 13 V-J pairs discriminated ophthalmopathy from stable hyperthyroidism. Most thyroid clonotypes expanded above 0.001 were also detected in blood.

RNA transcripts gave rise to amplified TCR beta CDR3 regions. The HTBI primer set served for first-round RT-PCR of the TCR CDR3. Using its own MiXCR run on the multiplex PCR reads, TCRdb lists one record per CDR3 protein. The sample holds approximately 600,000 distinct CDR3 sequences; 11% to 15% are singletons and the top ten take 5.8%. Newly diagnosed hyperthyroidism, duration under 2 months, in patients aged 18 to 65. Any symptoms of ophthalmopathy came after the first hyperthyroidism diagnosis, from which the blood sample dates. Regarding this clonotype: Its target is unknown.

The sample consisted of blood. The receptor's source is a woman in her twenties or thirties with Graves' hyperthyroidism that later progressed to Graves' ophthalmopathy. This chain links TRBV7-9 with TRBJ2-5, with D unclear. This CDR3 is CASSFDNQETQYF. CDR3 coding DNA: TGTGCCAGCAGCTTCGACAACCAAGAGACCCAGTACTTC.